This T cell receptor beta chain originates from a study of blood T cell repertoires in COVID-19. Study-wide background: The analysed material was cDNA or gDNA that came from T cells, B-cell-depleted T cells, or PBMCs.

TCRdb's copy holds only in-frame clones and misses some; the assay was immunoSEQ multiplex PCR. The sample consists of about 240,000 clones, about 86% of them appearing once. The germline V gene has CDR1 SGHNT and CDR2 YYREEE (reference sequence). The CDR3 contains 16 residues. Trimming cost V 0 bases and J 0 bases, with 10 bases left between them. The receptor was isolated from a woman between 40 and 55 years old with acute COVID-19. The chain uses TRBV5-4 and TRBJ2-1, with D tentatively TRBD1 (5 bases). Sequenced input: PBMCs or T cells enriched from blood (not recorded which). CDR3 region: CASSLAGQSSYNEQFF. CDR3 in DNA: TGTGCCAGCAGCTTGGCAGGACAAAGCTCCTACAATGAGCAGTTCTTC.